This entry lists 6 T cell receptor beta chains sequenced from one sample in a study of control samples from healthy donors and cancer patients. The protocol was immunoSEQ multiplex PCR, while the TCRdb copy is restricted to in-frame clones and leaves out a portion. The sample lists under 55,000 clones; about four fifths were seen once. The sequenced material came from blood. The receptors were sampled from a man in his 70s in good health.

CDR3 bases: TGTGCCAGCAGTACCCTAAATGAAAAACTGTTTTTT. Amino acids: CASSTLNEKLFF. The chain is built from TRBV28 and TRBJ1-4; D is uncertain. In germline, CDR1 is MDHEN, CDR2 SYDVKM. The CDR3 covers 12 residues. V lost 5 bases and J lost 5, with 6 bases in between.

This CDR3 is CASSVDPSGEQFF. CDR3 DNA sequence: TGTGCCAGCAGCGTAGACCCCTCGGGTGAGCAGTTCTTC. This chain links TRBV9 with TRBJ2-1; D not certain. This CDR3 spans 13 amino acids. Trimming shortened V by 0 bases and J by 9 bases, and 10 bases separated the two germline ends. The germline V gene encodes CDR1 SGDLS and CDR2 YYNGEE.

The chain couples TRBV5-6 to TRBJ2-2, with a tentative D call TRBD1 (6 bases). The CDR3 runs to 15 residues. V was pared by 4 bases and J by 8 bases, with 18 bases between. Germline CDR1 reads SGHDT; CDR2 reads YYEEEE. The CDR3 region has the DNA TGTGCCAGCAGCAAATTACAGGGTGAAAAAGGGGAGCTGTTTTTT. Translating gives CASSKLQGEKGELFF.

The rearrangement joins TRBV6-6 to TRBJ2-1; the D gene could be TRBD1 or TRBD2 (6 bases each). Germline V lookup: CDR1 MNHNY, CDR2 SVGAGI (reference sequence). There are 15 residues in the CDR3. Trimming cost V 4 bases and J 9 bases, with 19 bases left between them. The CDR3 DNA is TGTGCCAGCAGTTCGAGCGGAGGGGGGCCTGGTGAGCAGTTCTTC. Its protein product is CASSSSGGGPGEQFF.

The CDR3 is CASSQVLAGGFSYNEQFF. In nucleotides, the CDR3 is TGTGCCAGCAGCCAGGTACTAGCGGGAGGCTTCTCCTACAATGAGCAGTTCTTC. V is TRBV4-2 and J is TRBJ2-1; TRBD2 agrees at 12 bases. The CDR3 is 18 residues long. Losses at the gene ends were 3 bases for V and 0 bases for J; bases not matched to a gene: 6. CDR1 is LGHNA and CDR2 is YNFKEQ in the germline V gene.

This chain joins TRBV5-4 and TRBJ1-4, with D possibly matching TRBD1 (6 bases). Germline CDR1 SGHNT, CDR2 YYREEE (reference sequence). The CDR3 runs to 15 residues. Trimming pared 4 bases from V and 4 bases from J, leaving 14 bases between. The CDR3 reads CASSGGGGGNEKLFF. CDR3 coding DNA: TGTGCCAGCAGCGGCGGGGGAGGGGGTAATGAAAAACTGTTTTTT.